The 25 T cell receptor beta chains below were found in one sample sequenced in a study of blood T cell repertoires in COVID-19 (dated by TCRdb to between 2020 and 2021). Preparation of the library involved the immunoSEQ multiplex PCR assay. TCRdb retrieved this table from immuneACCESS and kept in-frame rearrangements only. Not all clones are present; in checked studies, unresolved V genes account for under half, and no reason is known for the remainder. Counted in this sample were about 210,000 clones; approximately 85% of them appeared once. Clones ranked in the top ten supply under 2.5% of the sample. Source material: peripheral blood. All receptors come from a woman aged 70-85 years with COVID-19, enrolled during active disease.

The chain couples TRBV6-5 to TRBJ2-7, with TRBD2 matching over 11 bases. The CDR3 is 15 residues long. Germline loops: CDR1 MNHEY, CDR2 SVGAGI. Trimming at V came to 4 bases and at J to 4 bases, leaving 6 bases not matched to a gene. This chain's CDR3 is CASSLLGTSGYEQYF. DNA of the CDR3: TGTGCCAGCAGTTTATTAGGGACTAGCGGTTACGAGCAGTACTTC.

This rearrangement joins TRBV18 to TRBJ2-3; D remains ambiguous. The V gene's germline CDR1 is KGHSH and CDR2 LQKENI. Between the trimmed V and J ends, which lost 0 bases and 2 bases, there was a span of 15 bases. CDR3 size: 17 residues. CDR3 amino acids: CASSPPQNANPTDTQYF. The CDR3 DNA sequence: TGTGCCAGCTCACCACCGCAGAATGCAAACCCCACAGATACGCAGTATTTT.

A word on this clone: One end of the junction is discordant with germline, which a read error may explain. The chain links TRBV7-2 to TRBJ2-7; 14 nucleotides line up with TRBD2. From germline, CDR1 is SGHTA and CDR2 FQGNSA. CDR3 length equals 14 residues. CDR3 protein: CASSSGTSGSYQYF. CDR3 DNA sequence: TGTGCCAGCAGCTCCGGGACTAGCGGGAGCTATCAGTATTTC.

This sequence joins TRBV12-5 and TRBJ2-1; 9 bases match TRBD1. The CDR3 runs 15 residues. Germline CDR1 LGHNT, CDR2 FRNRAP. With V trimmed by 3 bases and J by 3 bases, 3 bases remained unmatched. CDR3 nucleotide sequence: TGTGCTAGTGGTTTAGACAGGGGGGTCTACAATGAGCAGTTCTTC. Protein: CASGLDRGVYNEQFF. The full variable domain, its missing parts supplied by reference TRBV12-5 and TRBJ2-1, is DARVTQTPRHKVTEMGQEVTMRCQPILGHNTVFWYRQTMMQGLELLAYFRNRAPLDDSGMPKDRFSAEMPDATLATLKIQPSEPRDSAVYFCASGLDRGVYNEQFFGPGTRLTVL.

The chain has TRBV9 and TRBJ2-1; 10 bases are shared with TRBD2. Germline values: CDR1 SGDLS, CDR2 YYNGEE. Trimming took 0 bases from V and 9 from J; bases not matched to a gene: 9. The CDR3 has 16 amino acids. CDR3 in DNA: TGTGCCAGCAGCGTAGCTCACCCTAGCGGGAGAATTGAGCAGTTCTTC. It is translated as CASSVAHPSGRIEQFF.

This clone was observed once. The chain carries TRBV14 and TRBJ1-3; a weak D match, TRBD1 (6 bases). In germline, CDR1 is SGHDN, CDR2 FVKESK. Trimming left V 4 bases short and J 2 bases short, with 12 bases between. This CDR3 spans 15 amino acids. As DNA, the CDR3 is TGTGCCAGCAGCCGATTACAGGGAACTGGAAACACCATATATTTT. As protein: CASSRLQGTGNTIYF. Combining the CDR3 with reference TRBV14 and TRBJ1-3 gives the whole variable domain EAGVTQFPSHSVIEKGQTVTLRCDPISGHDNLYWYRRVMGKEIKFLLHFVKESKQDESGMPNNRFLAERTGGTYSTLKVQPAELEDSGVYFCASSRLQGTGNTIYFGEGSWLTVV.

In this sample, this clone turned up a few times. This chain uses TRBV18 with TRBJ2-5; the match to TRBD2 covers 7 bases. This CDR3 comprises 12 residues. V lost 4 bases and J lost 11; bases outside the gene matches: 7. The germline CDR1 and CDR2 sequences are KGHSH and LQKENI. The DNA for the CDR3 is TGTGCCAGCTCACTATATCGGGAGGCACAGTACTTC. Protein: CASSLYREAQYF.

The gene calls are TRBV19 and TRBJ2-7; TRBD1 aligns across 11 bases. The CDR3 is 15 amino acids. The J segment lost 6 bases and the V segment lost 6 bases, leaving 10 bases of the junction unmatched. CDR1 is LNHDA, CDR2 SQIVND, per germline (reference sequence). CDR3 protein: CASRASGTGGSEQYF. DNA of the CDR3: TGTGCCAGTAGGGCTTCCGGGACAGGGGGGAGCGAGCAGTACTTC.

The chain employs TRBV27 and TRBJ1-6, with 9 bases aligning to TRBD1. CDR1 is MNHEY, CDR2 SMNVEV, per germline (reference sequence). The CDR3 length is 15 residues. J gave up 9 bases and V 5 bases, and 8 bases lay outside the gene matches. The CDR3: CASSPPGQGSSPLHF. The CDR3 bases are TGTGCCAGCAGTCCACCGGGACAGGGAAGTTCACCCCTCCACTTT.

This chain connects TRBV5-6 to TRBJ1-1, with D tentatively TRBD1 (5 bases). Germline lookup yields CDR1 SGHDT and CDR2 YYEEEE. V was clipped by 3 bases and J by 3 bases, with 15 bases between them. CDR3 length equals 15 residues. CDR3 sequence reads: CASSWGDVRDTEAFF. CDR3 DNA: TGTGCCAGCAGCTGGGGGGATGTGCGGGACACTGAAGCTTTCTTT.

The chain combines TRBV4-2 with TRBJ2-2; TRBD2 aligns across 7 bases. The CDR3 contains 17 residues. Per the germline V gene, CDR1 is LGHNA and CDR2 is YNFKEQ. Germline trimming cut 0 bases from V and 3 bases from J; bases unmatched to any gene: 7. The CDR3 loop reads CASSQDPGGSDTGELFF. The CDR3 bases are TGTGCCAGCAGCCAAGATCCCGGGGGGTCGGACACCGGGGAGCTGTTTTTT.

The chain carries TRBV7-2 and TRBJ2-7; tentatively, D is TRBD1 (6 bases). The CDR3 length is 14 residues. V was trimmed by 2 bases and J by 1 base, leaving 9 bases between them. Looked up from germline, CDR1 is SGHTA and CDR2 is FQGNSA. CDR3 amino acids: CASSLTGRSYEQYF. The CDR3 DNA is TGTGCCAGCAGCTTAACAGGGCGATCCTACGAGCAGTACTTC.

In this sample, this clone turned up a few times. This rearrangement joins TRBV13 to TRBJ2-7; 7 bases match TRBD1. CDR1 PRHDT and CDR2 FYEKMQ come from the germline V gene (reference sequence). V was pared by 3 bases and J by 4 bases, with 6 bases of the junction left unmatched. This CDR3 comprises 14 residues. The DNA for the CDR3 is TGTGCCAGCAGCTTCACAGGGGACCCATACGAGCAGTACTTC. Translation: CASSFTGDPYEQYF.

This rearrangement joins TRBV19 to TRBJ2-7, with TRBD1 identical over 7 bases. This CDR3 is 16 amino acids long. The V gene end was trimmed by 4 bases and the J gene end by 2 bases; junction bases not matched to a gene: 11. CDR1 is LNHDA, CDR2 SQIVND, per germline (reference sequence). Here the CDR3 DNA reads TGTGCCAGTAGTACTAATCCGGGACAGAGCGCCTACGAGCAGTACTTC. Its protein is CASSTNPGQSAYEQYF. Looking up the rest from reference TRBV19 and TRBJ2-7 gives the full variable domain: DGGITQSPKYLFRKEGQNVTLSCEQNLNHDAMYWYRQDPGQGLRLIYYSQIVNDFQKGDIAEGYSVSREKKESFPLTVTSAQKNPTAFYLCASSTNPGQSAYEQYFGPGTRLTVT.

The genes are TRBV14 and TRBJ2-7; D remains ambiguous. This CDR3 is 14 amino acids long. Trimming removed 2 bases from V and 2 bases from J, with 10 bases in between. CDR1 SGHDN and CDR2 FVKESK come from the germline V gene. CDR3 region: CASSQNMPPYEQYF. CDR3 DNA sequence: TGTGCCAGCAGCCAAAACATGCCCCCCTACGAGCAGTACTTC.

The chain joins TRBV5-1 to TRBJ2-7, with TRBD1 identical over 7 bases. Germline V gene lookup returns CDR1 SGHRS and CDR2 YFSETQ. This CDR3 comprises 16 residues. The trim removed 4 bases at V and 6 bases at J, leaving 16 bases unmatched. CDR3 in amino acids: CASSTDPDRQILEQYF. The CDR3 DNA follows: TGCGCCAGCAGCACGGACCCGGACAGGCAAATACTCGAGCAGTACTTC.

The V gene is TRBV5-4, the J gene TRBJ1-1; 8 bases map to TRBD1. The CDR3 has 14 residues. The germline V gene encodes CDR1 SGHNT and CDR2 YYREEE (reference sequence). The ends lost 4 bases at V and 2 bases at J; junction bases unmatched: 4. CDR3 sequence (DNA): TGTGCCAGCAGCCCGGACAGGGTTAACACTGAAGCTTTCTTT. It translates to CASSPDRVNTEAFF.

J is TRBJ2-5 and V is TRBV6-4; TRBD1 agrees at 7 bases. Germline V gene data show CDR1 as MRHNA and CDR2 as SNTAGT. The V and J ends lost 2 bases and 7 bases, in that order; junction bases with no gene match: 4. The CDR3 loop spans 13 amino acids. Here the CDR3 DNA reads TGTGCCAGCAGTGACAGTTACAGGGGGACCCAGTACTTC. This encodes CASSDSYRGTQYF.

The chain is built from TRBV7-2 and TRBJ1-2; 7 bases are a match to TRBD1. Germline V CDR1 and CDR2: SGHTA, FQGNSA. CDR3 length: 14 amino acids. Trimming removed 4 bases from V and 11 bases from J; junction bases left unmatched: 13. The CDR3 sequence: CASSSQGGQTGYTF. The CDR3 DNA reads as TGTGCCAGCAGCTCCCAAGGGGGCCAAACTGGGTACACCTTC.

The V call is TRBV7-2, the J call TRBJ2-5; a weak D match, TRBD2 (6 bases). V dropped 4 bases and J dropped 5 bases, with 17 bases sitting between them. The CDR3 loop spans 15 amino acids. Germline V gives CDR1 SGHTA, CDR2 FQGNSA. CDR3 sequence (DNA): TGTGCCAGCAGCTACCTCGAGGTGGGGAGGGAGACCCAGTACTTC. Its protein is CASSYLEVGRETQYF.

This clone has just one count. The rearrangement joins TRBV28 to TRBJ1-2; D remains unclear. The CDR3 extends over 11 amino acids. The germline V and J ends were trimmed by 6 bases and 2 bases, with 4 bases remaining between them. Germline CDR1 reads MDHEN; CDR2 reads SYDVKM. The CDR3 spells CASSENYGYTF. CDR3 DNA sequence: TGTGCCAGCAGCGAGAACTATGGCTACACCTTC.

CDR3 loop: CASSLRTSGSSYEQYF. DNA for the CDR3: TGTGCCAGCAGTTTACGGACTAGCGGAAGCTCCTACGAGCAGTACTTC. This chain connects TRBV27 to TRBJ2-7; TRBD2 agrees at 10 bases. Trimming at V came to 2 bases and at J to 0 bases, leaving 4 bases not matched to a gene. The CDR3 sequence is 16 residues long. The V gene's germline CDR1 is MNHEY and CDR2 SMNVEV (reference sequence).

The CDR3 protein is CAWSVQAGTNEKLFF. The CDR3 DNA follows: TGTGCCTGGAGTGTACAAGCAGGTACTAATGAAAAACTGTTTTTT. V is TRBV30 and J is TRBJ1-4, with no clear D. The CDR3 has 15 amino acids. Trimming shortened V by 0 bases and J by 2 bases, and 10 bases separated the two germline ends. Germline CDR1 reads GTSNPN; CDR2 reads SVGIG (reference sequence).

By sample share, this clone is medium-sized. V usage is TRBV30 and J usage is TRBJ2-2; D may be TRBD1 (5 bases). Looked up from germline, CDR1 is GTSNPN and CDR2 is SVGIG (reference sequence). There are 12 residues in the CDR3. Trimming took off 4 bases at V and 4 bases at J, with 7 bases between the two ends. The CDR3 loop reads CAWIRVTGELFF. Here the CDR3 DNA reads TGTGCCTGGATCAGGGTCACCGGGGAGCTGTTTTTT.

The chain couples TRBV7-5 to TRBJ2-4; the DNA was not used to check the table's D call, TRBD1. TRBV7-5 is a documented pseudogene. This CDR3 is built from 15 residues. This chain's CDR3 is CARSCSTEAKNIQYF. The DNA for the CDR3 is TGTGCCAGAAGCTGTTCGACAGAGGCCAAAAACATTCAGTACTTC.